Listed below are T cell receptor beta chains from one sample, sequenced in a study of regulatory T cells in long-lasting Graves disease. In TCRdb, the multiplex PCR reads were re-called with MiXCR into one record per CDR3 protein. The top ten clones hold about 25% of a sample with under 700,000 distinct CDR3 sequences, approximately 16% of them seen once. The data were also submitted as part of a second study, on T cells in Graves' hyperthyroidism and ophthalmopathy.

Source: peripheral blood mononuclear cells (PBMCs), taken at new diagnosis, from a patient treated with antithyroid drugs. These receptors originate from a woman aged 40-60 years with Graves disease. The CDR3 runs from the conserved cysteine through the conserved F or W. Part of the rows lack a size; the others show once, few, many or a class for expanded clones.

CDR3 length	J gene	clone size	V gene	CDR3 protein
16	TRBJ1-2	once	TRBV18	CASSSESTGGVYGYTF
15	-	-	TRBV4-2	CASSQDSGQKETQYF
12	TRBJ2-3	many	TRBV30	CAWSTSADTQYF
15	TRBJ2-7	-	TRBV6-5	CANSYMGQGFYEQYF
16	TRBJ1-6	-	TRBV5-1	CASSLVPREYNSPLHF
15	TRBJ1-2	many	TRBV27	CASSLSPRSLYGYTF
14	TRBJ1-1	many	TRBV3-1	CASSLGQGFAEAFF
18	TRBJ1-1	many	TRBV15	CATSRDRARPTGNTEAFF
17	TRBJ2-1	few	TRBV18	CASSPPLAGGIYNEQFF
18	TRBJ1-1	many	TRBV11-2	CASSPTGTVYSMNTEAFF
14	TRBJ2-5	few	TRBV5-1	CASSGGRNQETQYF
16	TRBJ2-3	many	TRBV7-3	CASSPGEGGTTDTQYF
14	TRBJ2-3	few	TRBV7-3	CASSEGQATDTQYF
16	TRBJ1-3	few	TRBV2	CASSVRGQLSGNTIYF
13	TRBJ1-1	many	TRBV2	CARVGTGLPEAFF
15	TRBJ2-2	-	TRBV7-9	CASSTRGQNTGELFF
15	TRBJ1-1	many	TRBV4-1	CASSQEGTGRTEAFF
16	TRBJ2-5	many	TRBV6-2/TRBV6-3	CASSSLLAGLKETQYF
15	TRBJ1-1	many	TRBV11-2	CASSSQGAGAQEAFF
15	TRBJ2-7	many	TRBV28	CASSSPGTASYEQYF
15	TRBJ1-1	-	TRBV6-5	CASSYVQGGGTEAFF
13	TRBJ2-7	many	TRBV20-1	CSAQPGSSYEQYF
15	TRBJ2-2	-	TRBV6-1	CASSPQGPGTGELFF
15	TRBJ1-3	many	TRBV27	CASSLTGAFGNTIYF
14	TRBJ2-5	many	TRBV7-9	CASTGQGGQETQYF
15	TRBJ2-3	many	TRBV12-3/TRBV12-4	CASSYEAGVTDTQYF
13	TRBJ2-3	many	TRBV20-1	CSAGGIRTDTQYF
14	TRBJ1-6	-	TRBV11-2	CASSFRDSSSPLHF
15	TRBJ1-2	few	TRBV12-3/TRBV12-4	CASTQGRGISYGYTF
12	TRBJ2-7	many	TRBV7-2	CASSLVSSEQYF
13	TRBJ2-3	many	TRBV7-3	CASSSAGGGTQYF
16	TRBJ1-5	few	TRBV6-2/TRBV6-3	CASSYRGEGSNQPQHF
19	TRBJ2-2	few	TRBV19	CASSIDRGGNPLNTGELFF
15	TRBJ2-5	many	TRBV2	CASSEVHNHQETQYF
14	TRBJ1-4	-	TRBV7-9	CASSSQGAREKLFF
16	TRBJ1-2	few	TRBV7-9	CASSLTGRRGIGGYTF
15	TRBJ2-1	-	TRBV7-2	CASTLMGHPYNEQFF
14	TRBJ2-3	-	TRBV25-1	CASSESGPVNTQYF
12	TRBJ1-3	many	TRBV11-2	CASSQSGQGRYF
17	TRBJ2-2	many	TRBV3-1	CASSQDRIAVNTGELFF
13	TRBJ1-2	many	TRBV7-9	CASSSSTDGGYTF
17	TRBJ2-2	many	TRBV7-9	CASSLDWGASNTGELFF
16	TRBJ1-5	many	TRBV15	CATSRGSPGGNQPQHF